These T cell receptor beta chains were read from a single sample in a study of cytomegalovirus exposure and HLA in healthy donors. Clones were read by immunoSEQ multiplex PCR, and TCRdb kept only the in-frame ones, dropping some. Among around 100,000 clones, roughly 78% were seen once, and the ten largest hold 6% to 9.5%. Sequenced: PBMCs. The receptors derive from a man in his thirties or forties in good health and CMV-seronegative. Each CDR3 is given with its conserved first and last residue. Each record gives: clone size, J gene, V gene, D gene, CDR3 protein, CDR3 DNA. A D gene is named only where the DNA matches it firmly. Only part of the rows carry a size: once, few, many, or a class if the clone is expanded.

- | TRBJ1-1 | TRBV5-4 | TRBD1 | CASSSPTGLNTEAFF | TGTGCCAGCAGTTCGCCGACAGGGCTGAACACTGAAGCTTTCTTT
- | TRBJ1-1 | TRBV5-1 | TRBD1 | CASSLDRGTEAFF | TGCGCCAGCAGCTTGGACAGGGGCACTGAAGCTTTCTTT
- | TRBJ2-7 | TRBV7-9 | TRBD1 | CASTGTGAEYEQYF | TGTGCCAGCACGGGGACAGGGGCGGAATACGAGCAGTACTTC
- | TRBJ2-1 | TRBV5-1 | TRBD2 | CASSFRLAGGTNNEQFF | TGCGCCAGCAGCTTCAGGCTAGCGGGGGGGACGAACAATGAGCAGTTCTTC
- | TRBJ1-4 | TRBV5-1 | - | CASSFSTATNEKLFF | TGCGCCAGCAGCTTTAGCACCGCAACTAATGAAAAACTGTTTTTT
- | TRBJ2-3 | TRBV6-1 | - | CASSPLVGGATQYF | TGTGCCAGCAGCCCCCTCGTTGGGGGCGCCACGCAGTATTTT
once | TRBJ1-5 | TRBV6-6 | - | CASALAGNQPQHF | TGTGCCAGCGCCCTCGCGGGCAATCAGCCCCAGCATTTT
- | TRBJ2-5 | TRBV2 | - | CASSGDSQETQYF | TGTGCCAGCAGTGGAGACAGCCAAGAGACCCAGTACTTC
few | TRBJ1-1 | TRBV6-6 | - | CASSPRLEVTEAFF | TGTGCCAGCAGTCCGAGACTGGAGGTCACTGAAGCTTTCTTT
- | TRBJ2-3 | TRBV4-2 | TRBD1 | CASSQDSDRGGTDTQYF | TGTGCCAGCAGCCAAGATTCGGACAGGGGGGGCACAGATACGCAGTATTTT
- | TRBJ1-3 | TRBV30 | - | CAWSADTVSSGNTIYF | TGTGCCTGGAGTGCCGACACAGTATCCTCTGGAAACACCATATATTTT
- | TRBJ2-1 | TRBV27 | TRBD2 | CASNYAGGSYNEQFF | TGTGCCAGCAATTACGCGGGAGGGTCCTACAATGAGCAGTTCTTC
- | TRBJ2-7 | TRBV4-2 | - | CASSQDPAGSYEQYF | TGTGCCAGCAGCCAAGATCCAGCGGGCTCCTACGAGCAGTACTTC
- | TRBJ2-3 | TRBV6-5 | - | CASSFLGGTADTQYF | TGTGCCAGCAGTTTTTTGGGCGGGACGGCAGATACGCAGTATTTT
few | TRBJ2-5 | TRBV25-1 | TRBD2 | CASSERRKAGDQETQYF | TGTGCCAGCAGTGAAAGGCGGAAAGCGGGGGACCAAGAGACCCAGTACTTC
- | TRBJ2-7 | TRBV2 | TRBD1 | CANGQGRYEQYF | TGTGCCAATGGACAGGGGCGCTACGAGCAGTACTTC
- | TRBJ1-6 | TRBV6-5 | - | CASRIGSVNSPLHF | TGTGCCAGCAGAATCGGGTCTGTAAATTCACCCCTCCACTTT
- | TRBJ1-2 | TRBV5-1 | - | CASSSDSYYGYTF | TGCGCCAGCAGCTCCGACAGCTACTATGGCTACACCTTC
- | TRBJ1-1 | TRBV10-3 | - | CAISVATENTEAFF | TGTGCCATCAGTGTAGCGACGGAGAACACTGAAGCTTTCTTT
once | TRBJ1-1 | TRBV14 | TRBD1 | CASSRRTGKDTEAFF | TGTGCCAGCAGCCGACGGACAGGGAAAGACACTGAAGCTTTCTTT
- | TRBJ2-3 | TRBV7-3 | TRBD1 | CASSIGQGGTDTQYF | TGTGCCAGCAGCATCGGACAGGGGGGAACAGATACGCAGTATTTT
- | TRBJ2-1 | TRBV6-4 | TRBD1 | CASSDGQGASDEQFF | TGTGCCAGCAGTGATGGACAGGGGGCTAGCGATGAGCAGTTCTTC
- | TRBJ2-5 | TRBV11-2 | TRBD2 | CASRQRGGVQETQYF | TGTGCCAGCAGACAGCGGGGAGGGGTCCAAGAGACCCAGTACTTC
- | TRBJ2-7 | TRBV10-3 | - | CATTPAGALRDEQYF | TGTGCCACTACCCCTGCGGGGGCCCTGAGGGACGAGCAGTACTTC